A single sample is the source of the 9 T cell receptor beta chains below, sequenced in a study of CD8+ T cells in alopecia areata (dated by TCRdb to 2017 to 2018). Library preparation was by the immunoSEQ multiplex PCR assay. RNA was extracted from all samples and reverse transcribed into cDNA, which served as template for TCR sequencing. The table comes from immuneACCESS by way of TCRdb, which keeps in-frame sequences with V and J called. Part of the clones is missing from these tables; in studies checked, under half for an unresolved V gene and the rest for unknown reasons. For this sample there are a few hundred thousand clones; 35% to 45% appear just once. The ten most abundant clones make up 0.4% to 0.55% of the sample. The treatment or condition label on this specimen signifies: oral pan-JAK inhibitor, 5-10 mg twice daily. This material consisted of CD4+ T cells sorted from blood, taken between weeks 30 and 35, from a patient treated with tofacitinib. Receptor source: a human donor with alopecia areata.

The chain is built from TRBV29-1 and TRBJ1-1; no firm D call. CDR1 and CDR2 (germline): SQVTM, ANQGSEA. This CDR3 is built from 12 residues. The ends were cut back, 4 bases at V and 2 bases at J, with 8 bases in the middle. Here the CDR3 reads CSVVQQNTEAFF. DNA of the CDR3: TGCAGCGTTGTCCAGCAAAACACTGAAGCTTTCTTT.

This clone was seen only a few times. This chain connects TRBV5-8 to TRBJ1-4; no reliable D call. Trimming cost V 4 bases and J 0 bases, with 10 bases left between them. The CDR3 is 15 residues long. Germline V gene lookup returns CDR1 SGHTS and CDR2 YDEGEE. CDR3 DNA: TGTGCCAGCAGCCCCGGTGATACAACTAATGAAAAACTGTTTTTT. This gives the protein CASSPGDTTNEKLFF.

A single count supports this clone. The gene calls are TRBV5-1 and TRBJ1-6, with D unclear. The CDR3 has 16 amino acids. The germline V gene encodes CDR1 SGHRS and CDR2 YFSETQ. Trimming took 4 bases from V and 11 from J, leaving 22 bases between them. The CDR3 region has the DNA TGCGCCAGCAGCAAGGAAGCCAGCAAAAGTATTACACCCCTCCACTTT. Its translation is CASSKEASKSITPLHF.

This clone has a handful of counts. The J gene is TRBJ2-5, the V gene TRBV4-2, with D perhaps given as TRBD1 or TRBD2 (6 bases each). Germline CDR1 and CDR2: LGHNA and YNFKEQ. The CDR3 has 15 residues. V lost 7 bases to trimming and J lost 5 bases, with 20 bases between them. The CDR3 nucleotides read TGTGCCAGCACCAGGGGAGGTGAGGGCACGGAGACCCAGTACTTC. It yields the protein CASTRGGEGTETQYF.

V and J are TRBV4-2 and TRBJ2-1, with TRBD2 matching 8 bases. Per germline, CDR1 LGHNA and CDR2 YNFKEQ. CDR3 size: 17 residues. V trimming: 1 base; J trimming: 4 bases; junction bases outside the gene matches: 9. CDR3 loop: CASSQALLADIYNEQFF. As DNA, the CDR3 is TGTGCCAGCAGCCAAGCCCTACTAGCGGATATTTACAATGAGCAGTTCTTC.

In this sample, this clone turned up a few times. The rearrangement links TRBV11-2 to TRBJ1-3, with 8 bases identical to TRBD1. CDR1 is SGHAT and CDR2 is FQNNGV in the germline V gene. This CDR3 contains 16 residues. J was trimmed by 0 bases and V by 5 bases; bases with no gene match: 6. CDR3 DNA sequence: TGTGCCAGCAGCAGGGACAGGAACCCCTCTGGAAACACCATATATTTT. Translation: CASSRDRNPSGNTIYF.

To note about this clone: Other nucleotide sequences in the sample specify the same CDR3. J is TRBJ2-3 and V is TRBV7-2; D unresolved. V lost 3 bases to trimming and J lost 2 bases, with 6 bases between them. The CDR3 has 13 amino acids. The germline V gene encodes CDR1 SGHTA and CDR2 FQGNSA. Written as DNA, the CDR3 is TGTGCCAGCAGCTTCGGCACCACAGATACGCAGTATTTT. Protein sequence: CASSFGTTDTQYF.

This clone was seen just once. V usage is TRBV11-2 and J usage is TRBJ2-1; no reliable D call. The germline CDR1 and CDR2 sequences are SGHAT and FQNNGV. V lost 5 bases and J lost 10, with 12 bases in between. CDR3 length: 12 amino acids. The CDR3 sequence is CASSPPGLEQFF. In DNA, the CDR3 is TGTGCCAGCAGCCCCCCTGGTCTAGAGCAGTTCTTC.

The chain combines TRBV4-1 with TRBJ2-7; the D gene could be TRBD1 or TRBD2 (6 bases each). V was clipped by 1 base and J by 2 bases, with 15 bases between them. Germline V lookup: CDR1 MGHRA, CDR2 YSYEKL. CDR3 length equals 16 residues. CDR3 loop: CASSQGRGLGTYEQYF. Written as DNA, the CDR3 is TGCGCCAGCAGCCAAGGTCGGGGGCTTGGGACCTACGAGCAGTACTTC.